A single sample is the source of the 20 T cell receptor beta chains below, sequenced in a study of blood T cells in healthy people across ages. Combining a sample-barcoded 5' primer with a J-beta primer mix, a second PCR ran for about 7 to 11 cycles. MiXCR was run by TCRdb on the 5' RACE reads, yielding one entry per CDR3 protein. The table includes around 1.5 million distinct CDR3 sequences, approximately 38% detected once. The sequenced material came from blood. The source is a woman aged 18-29 years in good health.

CDR3 in amino acids: CASSVSRTEYSYNSPLHF. CDR3 nucleotides: TGTGCCAGCAGCGTATCAAGGACGGAATACTCCTATAATTCACCCCTCCACTTT. The V call is TRBV7-9, the J call TRBJ1-6; D not certain. This CDR3 is built from 18 residues. CDR1 and CDR2 from the germline V gene are SEHNR and FQNEAQ (reference sequence). The ends were cut back, 5 bases at V and 0 bases at J, with 17 bases in the middle.

The chain is built from TRBV2 and TRBJ2-4; 8 bases match TRBD1. The end of the DNA is better explained by TRBJ2-7, so the J call may be wrong. The CDR3 is 16 residues long. CDR1 is SNHLY, CDR2 FYNNEI, per germline. CDR3 protein: CASSGGDGQGNYEQYF. CDR3 coding DNA: TGTGCCAGCAGTGGGGGGGATGGACAGGGAAACTACGAGCAGTACTTC.

This clonotype has a handful of counts. The genes are TRBV10-3 and TRBJ2-7; weak D call: TRBD2 (5 bases). Germline lookup yields CDR1 ENHRY and CDR2 SYGVKD. The ends were cut back, 0 bases at V and 2 bases at J, with 8 bases in the middle. This CDR3 has 14 residues. The CDR3 nucleotides read TGTGCCATCAGTGAGTCGGCGGGTACCTACGAGCAGTACTTC. Protein sequence: CAISESAGTYEQYF.

This sequence joins TRBV20-1 and TRBJ2-7; D unclear. The germline V gene has CDR1 DFQATT and CDR2 SNEGSKA (reference sequence). Deletions cut 6 bases from V and 3 bases from J, with 15 bases between. The CDR3 is made up of 13 amino acids. This CDR3 is CSASSQEIYEQYF. CDR3 coding DNA: TGCAGTGCCAGCAGTCAGGAGATCTACGAGCAGTACTTC.

This clonotype showed up just a few times. The rearrangement uses TRBV28 and TRBJ2-1; TRBD2 is a possible D gene (7 bases). The CDR3 consists of 20 residues. V lost 1 base to trimming and J lost 5 bases, with 27 bases between them. Per germline, CDR1 MDHEN and CDR2 SYDVKM. The CDR3 bases are TGTGCCAGCAGTTTATCCTGGGGGCTAGCGGCCTCCCGGGTCGACAATGAGCAGTTCTTC. It translates to CASSLSWGLAASRVDNEQFF.

V and J are TRBV5-1 and TRBJ2-7; no clear D. Germline V lookup: CDR1 SGHRS, CDR2 YFSETQ. With 4 bases removed from V and 3 bases from J, the gap between germline ends came to 14 bases. The CDR3 loop spans 14 amino acids. The CDR3 coding sequence is TGCGCCAGCAGCAAAGGTTTACAAGACTACGAGCAGTACTTC. Its protein is CASSKGLQDYEQYF.

V gene TRBV24-1 combines with J gene TRBJ2-2; possibly TRBD2 for D (6 bases). V was trimmed by 3 bases and J by 0 bases, leaving 10 bases between them. The length of the CDR3 is 16 residues. The germline V gene encodes CDR1 KGHDR and CDR2 SFDVKD. CDR3 nucleotides: TGTGCCACCAGTGATCGGGCGGGGACGAACACCGGGGAGCTGTTTTTT. It is translated as CATSDRAGTNTGELFF.

The chain employs TRBV5-1 and TRBJ1-2; D unclear. The CDR3 spans 15 residues. The germline V gene has CDR1 SGHRS and CDR2 YFSETQ. Between the trimmed V and J ends, which lost 4 bases and 4 bases, there was a span of 17 bases. The DNA for the CDR3 is TGCGCCAGCAGCCCGGAAAAGGTGATAGGCTATGGCTACACCTTC. Translating it yields CASSPEKVIGYGYTF.

The rearrangement joins TRBV4-2 to TRBJ2-1; tentatively, D is TRBD2 (6 bases). V gave up 0 bases and J gave up 5 bases, with 11 bases separating them. This CDR3 is built from 15 residues. The germline CDR1 and CDR2 sequences are LGHNA and YNFKEQ. The DNA of the CDR3 is TGTGCCAGCAGCCAAGAATGGCGCGGGAACAATGAGCAGTTCTTC. It is translated as CASSQEWRGNNEQFF.

This clonotype was seen once. This chain uses TRBV3-1 with TRBJ2-2; D may correspond to TRBD1 or TRBD2 (5 bases each). Germline V gene sequence: CDR1 LGHDT, CDR2 YNNKEL (reference sequence). The CDR3 has 16 residues. The V and J ends lost 4 bases and 4 bases respectively, with 16 bases between them. The CDR3 region is CASSPTMGVRTGELFF. In nucleotides, the CDR3 is TGTGCCAGCAGCCCTACGATGGGGGTGCGCACCGGGGAGCTGTTTTTT.

The chain combines TRBV6-2 or TRBV6-3 with TRBJ1-1; D might be TRBD1 (6 bases). This CDR3 is 14 amino acids long. Germline-derived CDR1 and CDR2 are MNHEY and SVGEGT. Deletions cut 7 bases from V and 1 base from J, with 13 bases between. Here the CDR3 reads CASTTPQGNTEAFF. The CDR3 nucleotides are TGTGCCAGCACCACCCCACAGGGGAACACTGAAGCTTTCTTT.

This clonotype has only a few counts. This rearrangement joins TRBV5-1 to TRBJ1-6; D call uncertain. V was clipped by 2 bases and J by 10 bases, with 16 bases between them. This CDR3 has 15 residues. Germline values: CDR1 SGHRS, CDR2 YFSETQ. In nucleotides, the CDR3 is TGCGCCAGCAGCTTACAACCCGGCTCGGACTCACCCCTCCACTTT. Encoded protein: CASSLQPGSDSPLHF.

This clonotype was seen once. A much larger clone lies one base from this, so it may be a read error. The chain recombines TRBV4-1 with TRBJ2-7; D assignment may be TRBD1 or TRBD2 (5 bases each). Looked up from germline, CDR1 is MGHRA and CDR2 is YSYEKL. The CDR3 spans 14 residues. The V end lost 2 bases, the J end lost 5 bases, and 13 bases lay between the germline ends. CDR3 sequence reads: CASSQKDGTDEQYF. The CDR3 DNA reads as TGCGCCAGCAGCCAAAAGGACGGGACCGACGAGCAGTACTTC.

CDR3 sequence: CASSFGDGEQYF. The CDR3 nucleotides read TGTGCCAGCAGTTTCGGGGACGGTGAGCAGTACTTC. The chain joins TRBV12-3 or TRBV12-4 to TRBJ2-5; D possibly uses TRBD1 or TRBD2 (5 bases each). There are 12 residues in the CDR3. V was shortened by 3 bases and J by 11 bases, with 13 bases between the two germline ends.

V usage is TRBV7-9 and J usage is TRBJ2-1; perhaps TRBD1 as D (5 bases). V was clipped by 3 bases and J by 12 bases, with 12 bases between them. Per the germline V gene, CDR1 is SEHNR and CDR2 is FQNEAQ (reference sequence). This CDR3 region has 12 residues. CDR3 protein: CASSFLDSVQFF. The CDR3 region has the DNA TGTGCCAGCAGCTTCCTAGACAGTGTGCAGTTCTTC.

The chain joins TRBV12-3 or TRBV12-4 to TRBJ2-2, with 10 nucleotides matching TRBD1. V was pared by 5 bases and J by 6 bases, with 6 bases of the junction left unmatched. The CDR3 spans 15 residues. CDR3 in DNA: TGTGCCAGCAGTACTAGGGACAGGGGACCCGGGGAGCTGTTTTTT. Protein product: CASSTRDRGPGELFF.

This rearrangement joins TRBV2 to TRBJ2-3; D not certain. V was shortened by 0 bases and J by 0 bases, with 4 bases between the two germline ends. The CDR3 length is 14 residues. Germline loops: CDR1 SNHLY, CDR2 FYNNEI. CDR3 amino acids: CASSEAHSTDTQYF. Written as DNA, the CDR3 is TGTGCCAGCAGTGAAGCGCATAGCACAGATACGCAGTATTTT.

Of note for this clonotype: Relative to the germline gene, one junction end is altered; a read error may explain this. This chain connects TRBV24-1 to TRBJ2-5, with 10 bases matching TRBD1. Germline values: CDR1 KGHDR, CDR2 SFDVKD. The CDR3 length is 15 residues. Written as DNA, the CDR3 is TGTGCCACCAGTGGTTCCGGGACAGGGGAAGAGACCCAGAACTTC. Its translation: CATSGSGTGEETQNF.

This sequence joins TRBV27 and TRBJ2-2, with D perhaps given as TRBD1 or TRBD2 (6 bases each). Trimming took 3 bases from V and 9 from J, leaving 20 bases between them. This CDR3 has 16 amino acids. Germline CDR1 and CDR2: MNHEY and SMNVEV (reference sequence). The CDR3, as DNA: TGTGCCAGCAGTTTTCAGGGGAGGCGGTCTGTCCGGGAGCTGTTTTTT. Translation: CASSFQGRRSVRELFF.

The gene calls are TRBV20-1 and TRBJ1-4; D is ambiguous. The CDR3 is made up of 11 amino acids. Germline V lookup: CDR1 DFQATT, CDR2 SNEGSKA (reference sequence). V lost 0 bases and J 12 bases, leaving 8 bases between the germline ends. In DNA form, the CDR3 reads TGCAGTGCTAGAGATCAAATCGAACTGTTTTTT. This gives the protein CSARDQIELFF.